The T cell receptor (beta chain) described here comes from a study of identical twins. Via MiXCR, TCRdb re-called the 5' RACE reads, giving one row per CDR3 protein. The sample lists fewer than 250,000 distinct CDR3 sequences, around a sixth occurring once. This clonotype was picked up a small number of times. This sample was shared with a second study, whose subject was T cells expressing NK-cell markers. As that report states: It was sorted CD3+CD56+NKG2C+, CD3+CD56+NKG2C- and CD3+CD56-NKG2C+ T cells that supplied the TCR beta repertoires. Each of roughly six donors carried dominant NKG2C+ clonotypes accounting for about 1.0-7.0% of CD8+ T cells. It is unclear if expanded NKG2C-expressing clones target HCMV antigens.

Specimen: CD8+ T cells sorted from blood. The receptor was derived from a woman in her late teens or twenties in good health.

The CDR3 coding sequence is TGTGCCAGCAGTTTATCGGACAGCCTAACTGAGCAGTTCTTC. Its translation: CASSLSDSLTEQFF. The J gene is TRBJ2-1, the V gene TRBV27; D possibly corresponds to TRBD1 (6 bases). There are 14 residues in the CDR3. The germline CDR1 and CDR2 sequences are MNHEY and SMNVEV (reference sequence). V lost 0 bases and J 9 bases, leaving 12 bases between the germline ends.